This T cell receptor (beta chain) was identified in a study of blood T cell repertoires in COVID-19. The CDR3 is 13 residues long. Germline V gene lookup returns CDR1 MDHEN and CDR2 SYDVKM. V shed 11 bases and J shed 8 bases, with 21 bases lying between them. Source study methods: Scientists estimated how many nucleated cells there were by amplifying reference gene primers. The table came from immunoSEQ multiplex PCR; TCRdb's copy has only in-frame clones and leaves some out. Clonal size and the V and J genes are those of that table, whereas D and trimming came from the DNA. Here the sample spans 210,000 or so clones, 84% being singletons.

The material sequenced was peripheral blood. The chain recombines TRBV28 with TRBJ1-2, with D possibly being TRBD1 (6 bases). The sequence derives from a human donor in a cohort sampled during active COVID-19. In DNA, the CDR3 is TGTGCCGCCAGGCTGGGACACTTCGGAGGCTACACCTTC. Amino acids: CAARLGHFGGYTF.